This passage covers 23 T cell receptor beta chains from one sample sequenced in a study of regulatory T cells in long-lasting Graves disease. The time point: newly diagnosed GD, antithyroid drugs for less than 3 months. Isolated PBMC RNA provided the starting material for the TCR library. Through Arm-PCR of CDR3 regions and iRepertoire HTBI primers, TCR beta libraries were built. MiXCR, applied by TCRdb to the multiplex PCR reads, yields one record per CDR3 protein. The sample lists approximately 480,000 distinct CDR3 sequences, roughly 17% occurring once. This sample was shared with a second study, whose subject was T cells in Graves' hyperthyroidism and ophthalmopathy.

The sequencing here drew on peripheral blood mononuclear cells (PBMCs), taken at new diagnosis, from a patient treated with antithyroid drugs. These receptors were obtained from a man aged 35 to 55 with Graves disease.

The chain recombines TRBV27 with TRBJ2-7; perhaps TRBD1 as D (6 bases). V was trimmed by 5 bases and J by 3 bases, leaving 11 bases between them. Germline-derived CDR1 and CDR2 are MNHEY and SMNVEV (reference sequence). The CDR3 is made up of 13 amino acids. Here the CDR3 reads CASSPGQLYEQYF. CDR3 nucleotide sequence: TGTGCCAGCAGTCCGGGACAACTCTACGAGCAGTACTTC.

The chain combines TRBV9 with TRBJ2-5; weak D call: TRBD2 (6 bases). The germline gives CDR1 SGDLS, CDR2 YYNGEE. V lost 4 bases, J lost 2 bases, and 21 bases lay in between. This CDR3 comprises 17 residues. CDR3 DNA sequence: TGTGCCAGCAGCCTTCAGAGGGGTCGGGGGACTCAAGAGACCCAGTACTTC. Residues: CASSLQRGRGTQETQYF.

On this clonotype itself: A much larger clone differs from this one at a single base, so this may be a read error. V usage is TRBV6-9 and J usage is TRBJ2-3; a weak D match, TRBD2 (5 bases). The end of the DNA is better explained by TRBJ2-7, so the J call may be wrong. The CDR3 totals 17 residues. Germline values: CDR1 MNHGY, CDR2 SVAAGI. The CDR3 loop reads CASSCSIEGDGSYEQYF. CDR3 DNA sequence: TGTGCCAGCAGTTGCTCGATTGAGGGCGACGGCTCTTACGAGCAGTACTTC.

This clonotype showed up many times. This chain uses TRBV20-1 with TRBJ1-1, with D unclear. The V end was cut by 4 bases, the J end by 4 bases, with 13 bases between. Per germline, CDR1 DFQATT and CDR2 SNEGSKA (reference sequence). The CDR3 has 13 residues. The CDR3 region is CSAIRPGSTEAFF. The CDR3 bases are TGCAGTGCTATACGTCCGGGATCCACTGAAGCTTTCTTT.

The sample holds a few counts of this clonotype. The rearrangement uses TRBV9 and TRBJ2-2; no firm D call. From germline, CDR1 is SGDLS and CDR2 YYNGEE. V shed 4 bases and J shed 7 bases, with 14 bases lying between them. This CDR3 comprises 14 residues. CDR3 sequence: CASSPSLVHGELFF. In DNA, the CDR3 is TGTGCCAGCAGCCCTTCCCTCGTGCACGGGGAGCTGTTTTTT.

As to this clonotype: A read error may be the cause here, since a much bigger clone is one base away. V is TRBV12-3 or TRBV12-4 and J is TRBJ2-2, with a possible D match to TRBD1 (6 bases). There are 14 residues in the CDR3. V was clipped by 5 bases and J by 6 bases, with 13 bases between them. The CDR3 DNA sequence: TGTGCCAGCAGTGTTCAGGGGACGTCCGGGGAGCTGTTTTTT. Encoded protein: CASSVQGTSGELFF.

This clonotype was found many times. J is TRBJ2-1 and V is TRBV20-1; 10 nucleotides match TRBD2. Germline CDR1 and CDR2: DFQATT and SNEGSKA (reference sequence). V was clipped by 5 bases and J by 4 bases; unmatched bases: 5. This CDR3 comprises 14 residues. CDR3: CSAGGLAVYNEQFF. The CDR3 DNA is TGCAGTGCTGGAGGACTAGCGGTATACAATGAGCAGTTCTTC.

In its sample, this clonotype was seen a few times. The genes are TRBV27 and TRBJ2-1, with D maybe TRBD2 (6 bases). The V and J ends lost 6 bases and 8 bases respectively, with 14 bases between them. This CDR3 is built from 13 residues. Germline CDR1 is MNHEY and CDR2 is SMNVEV (reference sequence). The CDR3 region is CASRGLGRYEQFF. As DNA, the CDR3 is TGTGCCAGCAGGGGACTGGGGCGGTATGAGCAGTTCTTC.

The chain carries TRBV14 and TRBJ2-3; D not resolved. The CDR3 is 13 residues long. CDR1 and CDR2 (germline): SGHDN, FVKESK. The ends were cut back, 2 bases at V and 1 base at J, with 4 bases in the middle. The CDR3 region has the DNA TGTGCCAGCAGCCAATACGGCACAGATACGCAGTATTTT. Translating gives CASSQYGTDTQYF. The complete variable domain, with remaining parts taken from reference TRBV14 and TRBJ2-3, reads EAGVTQFPSHSVIEKGQTVTLRCDPISGHDNLYWYRRVMGKEIKFLLHFVKESKQDESGMPNNRFLAERTGGTYSTLKVQPAELEDSGVYFCASSQYGTDTQYFGPGTRLTVL.

This clonotype has ten or more counts. CDR3 residues: CASSSTGGRVEQYF. Written as DNA, the CDR3 is TGTGCCAGCAGCTCGACAGGGGGAAGGGTCGAGCAGTACTTC. The chain is built from TRBV11-1 and TRBJ2-7; 9 bases map to TRBD1. Losses at the gene ends were 4 bases for V and 6 bases for J; bases not matched to a gene: 7. The CDR3 loop spans 14 amino acids. CDR1 SGHAT and CDR2 FQDESV come from the germline V gene (reference sequence). The whole variable domain, filled in from reference TRBV11-1 and TRBJ2-7, reads EAEVAQSPRYKITEKSQAVAFWCDPISGHATLYWYRQILGQGPELLVQFQDESVVDDSQLPKDRFSAERLKGVDSTLKIQPAELGDSAMYLCASSSTGGRVEQYFGPGTRLTVT.

The table lists this clonotype with a few counts. This chain uses TRBV7-9 with TRBJ2-1, with D perhaps TRBD1 or TRBD2 (5 bases each). CDR3 size: 13 residues. V was clipped by 11 bases and J by 8 bases, with 19 bases between them. Germline assignment: CDR1 SEHNR and CDR2 FQNEAQ (reference sequence). The CDR3 here is CAGVPDGTHEQFF. As DNA, the CDR3 is TGTGCCGGAGTTCCGGACGGGACCCATGAGCAGTTCTTC.

This clonotype was picked up many times. The genes are TRBV2 and TRBJ2-7; 7 nucleotides agree with TRBD2. This CDR3 comprises 13 residues. J was trimmed by 2 bases and V by 10 bases; bases with no gene match: 8. CDR1 and CDR2 from the germline V gene are SNHLY and FYNNEI. CDR3 coding DNA: TGTGCCACCATGAGGCTAGCGGCCTACGAGCAGTACTTC. Translated: CATMRLAAYEQYF.

With regard to this clonotype: The junction does not match germline at one end; this may be a read error. The J gene is TRBJ1-3, the V gene TRBV9; D unresolved. The germline CDR1 and CDR2 sequences are SGDLS and YYNGEE. The CDR3 has 14 amino acids. CDR3 sequence reads: CASSVDFSGNTICF. The CDR3 region has the DNA TGTGCCAGCAGCGTAGACTTCTCCGGAAACACCATATGTTTT.

There are a few counts of this clonotype. The chain recombines TRBV12-3 or TRBV12-4 with TRBJ2-7; a weak D match, TRBD1 (7 bases). The CDR3 is 13 residues long. V was trimmed by 6 bases and J by 5 bases, leaving 14 bases between them. For the CDR3, the DNA is TGTGCCAGCAGGTTGACAGGGAGGAACGAGCAGTACTTC. Its translation is CASRLTGRNEQYF.

Many counts were recorded for this clonotype. This chain joins TRBV12-3 or TRBV12-4 and TRBJ2-7; tentatively, D is TRBD2 (6 bases). The V and J ends lost 3 bases and 2 bases respectively, with 8 bases between them. CDR3 size: 13 residues. CDR3: CASSFRETYEQYF. The CDR3 coding sequence is TGTGCCAGCAGTTTCCGGGAGACCTACGAGCAGTACTTC.

The gene calls are TRBV6-1 and TRBJ1-2, with a weak D call TRBD1 (6 bases). CDR1 is MNHNS, CDR2 SASEGT, per germline. Trimming took 5 bases from V and 2 from J, leaving 9 bases between them. The CDR3 has 13 residues. The CDR3 is CASSRTVNYGYTF. The CDR3 DNA reads as TGTGCCAGCAGTCGGACAGTCAACTATGGCTACACCTTC.

This clonotype has just a few counts. The chain uses TRBV29-1 and TRBJ2-7, with 7 nucleotides matching TRBD1. CDR1 and CDR2 from the germline V gene are SQVTM and ANQGSEA. The CDR3 contains 13 residues. The V and J ends lost 8 bases and 6 bases, in that order; junction bases with no gene match: 13. The CDR3 DNA reads TGCAGCTATCGGACAGGACAGCCCCTCGAGCAGTACTTC. It encodes CSYRTGQPLEQYF.

This clonotype has at least ten counts. The chain uses TRBV11-3 and TRBJ2-3; TRBD2 matches 9 bases. Losses at the gene ends were 7 bases for V and 5 bases for J; bases not matched to a gene: 7. Germline V CDR1 and CDR2: SGHNT, YENEEA. The CDR3 length is 14 residues. CDR3 DNA sequence: TGTGCCAGCAACTCCGGGACTAGCCTAGATACGCAGTATTTT. Encoded protein: CASNSGTSLDTQYF.

The V and J genes are TRBV12-5 and TRBJ2-2; D unresolved. Germline lookup yields CDR1 LGHNT and CDR2 FRNRAP. Trimming removed 5 bases at V and 0 bases at J, with 4 bases between. The CDR3 covers 13 residues. Here the CDR3 DNA reads TGTGCTAGTGGTCCCCCGAACACCGGGGAGCTGTTTTTT. Amino acid sequence: CASGPPNTGELFF.

The table lists this clonotype with many counts. The rearrangement uses TRBV20-1 and TRBJ2-2, with D uncertain. Germline lookup yields CDR1 DFQATT and CDR2 SNEGSKA (reference sequence). Trimming stripped 4 bases from V and 0 bases from J, with 9 bases between. CDR3 length equals 14 residues. The CDR3 DNA follows: TGCAGTGCTATCGACTCGACGAACACCGGGGAGCTGTTTTTT. Its protein is CSAIDSTNTGELFF.

This clonotype appeared a few times. For the CDR3, the DNA is TGTGCCAGCAGCCCAACGGGACAGGGGGCAAGGGGGGCCAACGTCCTGACTTTC. Amino acids: CASSPTGQGARGANVLTF. This chain joins TRBV7-6 and TRBJ2-6; 12 bases agree with TRBD1. CDR1 is SGHVS, CDR2 FNYEAQ, per germline. The CDR3 contains 18 residues. After removal of 5 bases from V and 4 bases from J, the junction contained 9 bases not matched to a gene.

As regards this clonotype: A single base separates this from a much larger clone, so it may be a read error. The rearrangement uses TRBV3-1 and TRBJ2-1; no clear D. The germline CDR1 and CDR2 sequences are LGHDT and YNNKEL (reference sequence). This CDR3 is 12 amino acids long. In DNA, the CDR3 is TGTGTCAGCAGCCAAGGCCTTAATGAGCAGTTCTTC. Amino acids: CVSSQGLNEQFF.

This clonotype occurred many times. The chain carries TRBV5-1 and TRBJ2-1; D could derive from TRBD1 or TRBD2 (5 bases each). Trimming shortened V by 4 bases and J by 1 base, and 9 bases separated the two germline ends. Germline V gives CDR1 SGHRS, CDR2 YFSETQ. The CDR3 spans 14 residues. CDR3 nucleotides: TGCGCCAGCAGCCGGGACGTTTCCTACAATGAGCAGTTCTTC. Amino acids: CASSRDVSYNEQFF.